The rows below give T cell receptor beta chains drawn from one sample of a study of CD8 T cells in Susac syndrome. MiXCR was run by TCRdb on the immunoSEQ multiplex PCR reads, yielding one entry per CDR3 protein. This repertoire shows 67,000 or so distinct CDR3 sequences, 93% found once; its top ten account for roughly 0.15%. The sample consisted of CD4+ T cells from PBMCs. The receptors shown here come from a human donor with Susac syndrome. CDR3s leave out the opening cysteine and the closing phenylalanine or tryptophan. Each record gives: V gene, J gene, CDR3 length, CDR3 protein.

TRBV7-9	TRBJ2-7	12	ASSLAIGREEQY
TRBV19	TRBJ2-1	15	ASSKGLLAGPYNEQF
TRBV12-3/TRBV12-4	TRBJ1-5	12	ASSPTGSNQPQH
TRBV11-3	TRBJ2-1	15	ASSFGRGARFSREQF
TRBV12-3/TRBV12-4	TRBJ2-6	11	ATKSSGANVLT
TRBV11-2	TRBJ2-7	13	ASSGRTGGNREQY
TRBV28	TRBJ1-6	13	ASSPTTGPNSPLH
TRBV3-1	TRBJ1-6	13	ASSQGQGGGSPLH
TRBV7-9	TRBJ2-3	15	ASSPLRVAGNTDTQY
TRBV6-5	TRBJ1-3	12	ASRLGGSGNTIY
TRBV5-6	TRBJ1-6	10	ASSLGGSPLH
TRBV29-1	TRBJ2-3	16	SASPGTGILDGTDTQY
TRBV14	TRBJ2-5	16	ASSQESHYLALQETQY
TRBV14	TRBJ1-4	16	ASSQGWGAGSTNEKLF
TRBV5-1	TRBJ2-3	11	ASSRQDVDTQY
TRBV20-1	TRBJ1-5	15	SARGSGQGASNQPQH
TRBV6-5	TRBJ1-1	11	ASSYSKVSEAF
TRBV20-1	TRBJ2-1	12	SAPKPGLENEQF
TRBV7-9	TRBJ1-2	12	ASTQGGRQIGYT
TRBV4-1	TRBJ1-4	9	AAATNEKLF
TRBV19	TRBJ1-1	12	ASSAVDRVTEAF
TRBV5-1	TRBJ2-7	9	ASKGEYEQY
TRBV9	TRBJ2-4	13	ASSGSGVTRNIQY
TRBV28	TRBJ2-3	14	ASSPLSGRARDTQY
TRBV5-1	TRBJ1-4	14	ASSQDPNSGYEKLF
TRBV11-2	TRBJ2-5	11	ASSARTGETQY
TRBV28	TRBJ2-7	13	ASSLGTGAFNEQY
TRBV19	TRBJ1-6	12	ASSIGTVNSPLH
TRBV18	TRBJ2-1	11	ASSPDGGREQF